This T cell receptor (beta chain) was obtained from a study of shared clonotypes between healthy human individuals. In germline, CDR1 is SGHRS, CDR2 YFSETQ. V lost 0 bases, J lost 3 bases, and 10 bases lay in between. The CDR3 is 14 residues long. CD45RO-negative, CCR7-positively selected cells formed the naive CD8 fraction, excluding terminally differentiated effector memory CD45RA+ cells. Study-level findings and limits: Naive subsets tended to show greater estimated richness than memory subsets.

Remarks on this clone: Its specificity is unknown.

Some clones are missing from TCRdb's copy, which holds only in-frame ones; the method was immunoSEQ multiplex PCR. Among millions of clones, approximately 94% were seen once, and the ten largest hold more than 0.95%. The receptor's source is a man aged 18 to 30 in good health. The chain has TRBV5-1 and TRBJ2-7; no firm D call. Input material: naive CD8+ T cells sorted from blood. The CDR3 DNA follows: TGCGCCAGCAGCTTGGACGCGTCCTTCTACGAGCAGTACTTC. Translating it yields CASSLDASFYEQYF.